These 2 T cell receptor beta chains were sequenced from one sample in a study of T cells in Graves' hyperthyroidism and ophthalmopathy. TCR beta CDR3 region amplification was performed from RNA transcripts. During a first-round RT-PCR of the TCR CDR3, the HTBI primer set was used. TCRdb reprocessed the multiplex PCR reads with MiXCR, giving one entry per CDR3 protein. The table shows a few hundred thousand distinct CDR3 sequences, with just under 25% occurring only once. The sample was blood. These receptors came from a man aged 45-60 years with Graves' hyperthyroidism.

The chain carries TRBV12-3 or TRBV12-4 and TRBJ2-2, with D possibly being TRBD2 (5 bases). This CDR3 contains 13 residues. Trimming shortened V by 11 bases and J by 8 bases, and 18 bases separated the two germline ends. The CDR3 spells CAYQKRERGELFF. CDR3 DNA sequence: TGTGCCTACCAAAAGAGGGAGAGGGGGGAGCTGTTTTTT.

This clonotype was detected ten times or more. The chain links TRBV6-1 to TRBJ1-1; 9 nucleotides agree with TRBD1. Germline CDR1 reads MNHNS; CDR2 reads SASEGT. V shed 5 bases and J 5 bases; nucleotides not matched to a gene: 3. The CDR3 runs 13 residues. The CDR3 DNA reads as TGTGCCAGCAGTTGGGACAGGGCGACTGAAGCTTTCTTT. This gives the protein CASSWDRATEAFF.